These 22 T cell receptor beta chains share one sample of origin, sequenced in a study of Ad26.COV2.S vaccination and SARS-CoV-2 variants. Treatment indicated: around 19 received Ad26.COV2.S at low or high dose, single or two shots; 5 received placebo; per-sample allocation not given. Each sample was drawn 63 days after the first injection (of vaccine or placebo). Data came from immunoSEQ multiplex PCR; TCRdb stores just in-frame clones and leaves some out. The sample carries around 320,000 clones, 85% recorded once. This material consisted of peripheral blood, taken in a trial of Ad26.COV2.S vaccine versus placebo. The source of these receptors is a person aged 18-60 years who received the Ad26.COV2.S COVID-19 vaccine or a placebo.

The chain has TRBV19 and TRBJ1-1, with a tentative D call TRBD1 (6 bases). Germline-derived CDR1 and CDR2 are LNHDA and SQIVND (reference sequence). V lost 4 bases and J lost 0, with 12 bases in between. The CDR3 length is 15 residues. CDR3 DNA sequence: TGTGCCAGTAGTAGGGCGGACAGTGTGAACACTGAAGCTTTCTTT. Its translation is CASSRADSVNTEAFF.

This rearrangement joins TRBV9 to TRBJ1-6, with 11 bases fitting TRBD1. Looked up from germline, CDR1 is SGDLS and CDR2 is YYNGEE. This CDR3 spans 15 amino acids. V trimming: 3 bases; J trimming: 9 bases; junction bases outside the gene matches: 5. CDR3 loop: CASSGPGQGGSPLHF. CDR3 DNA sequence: TGTGCCAGCAGCGGACCGGGACAGGGGGGTTCACCCCTCCACTTT.

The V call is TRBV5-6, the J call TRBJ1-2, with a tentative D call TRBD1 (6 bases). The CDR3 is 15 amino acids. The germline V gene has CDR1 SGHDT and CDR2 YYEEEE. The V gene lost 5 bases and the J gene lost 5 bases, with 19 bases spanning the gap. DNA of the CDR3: TGTGCCAGCAGTTCTCCCCGCCAGGGGTCTTATGGCTACACCTTC. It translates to CASSSPRQGSYGYTF.

The CDR3 here is CASSLTGTLSYEQYF. The CDR3 DNA sequence: TGCGCCAGCAGCTTAACCGGGACATTGAGTTACGAGCAGTACTTC. This chain links TRBV5-1 with TRBJ2-7; possible D gene TRBD1, 6 bases. The ends were cut back, 2 bases at V and 4 bases at J, with 16 bases in the middle. CDR3 length: 15 amino acids. In germline, CDR1 is SGHRS, CDR2 YFSETQ. Full variable domain (rest looked up from reference TRBV5-1 and TRBJ2-7): KAGVTQTPRYLIKTRGQQVTLSCSPISGHRSVSWYQQTPGQGLQFLFEYFSETQRNKGNFPGRFSGRQFSNSRSEMNVSTLELGDSALYLCASSLTGTLSYEQYFGPGTRLTVT.

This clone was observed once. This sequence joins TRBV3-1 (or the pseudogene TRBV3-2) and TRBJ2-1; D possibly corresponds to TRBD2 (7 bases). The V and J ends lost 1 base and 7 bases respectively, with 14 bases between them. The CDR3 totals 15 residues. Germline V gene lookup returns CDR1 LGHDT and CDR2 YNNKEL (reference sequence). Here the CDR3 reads CASSQVGGAGNEQFF. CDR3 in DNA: TGTGCCAGCAGCCAAGTGGGGGGGGCCGGTAATGAGCAGTTCTTC.

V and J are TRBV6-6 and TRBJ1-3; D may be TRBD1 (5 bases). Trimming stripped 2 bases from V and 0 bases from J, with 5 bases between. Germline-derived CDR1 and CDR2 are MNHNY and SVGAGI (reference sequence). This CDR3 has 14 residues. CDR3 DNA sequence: TGTGCCAGCAGTTACGGGGGCTCTGGAAACACCATATATTTT. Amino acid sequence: CASSYGGSGNTIYF.

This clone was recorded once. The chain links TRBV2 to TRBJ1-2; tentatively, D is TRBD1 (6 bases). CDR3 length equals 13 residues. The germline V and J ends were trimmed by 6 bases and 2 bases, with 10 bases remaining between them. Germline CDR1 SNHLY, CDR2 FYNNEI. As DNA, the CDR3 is TGTGCCAGCAGCAACGGACAGAACTATGGCTACACCTTC. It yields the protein CASSNGQNYGYTF.

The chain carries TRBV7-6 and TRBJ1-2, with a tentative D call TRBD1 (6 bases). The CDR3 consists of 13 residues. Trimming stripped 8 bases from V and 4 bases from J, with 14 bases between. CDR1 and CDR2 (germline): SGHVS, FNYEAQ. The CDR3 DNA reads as TGTGCCAGCTCTGCAGGGGCGGGCTATGGCTACACCTTC. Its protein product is CASSAGAGYGYTF.

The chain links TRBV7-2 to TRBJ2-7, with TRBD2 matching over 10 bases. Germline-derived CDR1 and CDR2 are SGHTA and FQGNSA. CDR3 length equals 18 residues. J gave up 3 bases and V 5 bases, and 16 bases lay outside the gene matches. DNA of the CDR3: TGTGCCAGCAGCATATCCCGGCAGCGGGGGGGGCTCTTCTACGAGCAGTACTTC. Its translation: CASSISRQRGGLFYEQYF.

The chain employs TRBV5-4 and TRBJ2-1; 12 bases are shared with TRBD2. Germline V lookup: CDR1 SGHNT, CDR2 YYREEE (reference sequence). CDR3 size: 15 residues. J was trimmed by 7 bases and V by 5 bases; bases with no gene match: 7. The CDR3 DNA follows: TGTGCCAGCAGGCCTAGCGGGGGGGTACTGAATGAGCAGTTCTTC. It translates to CASRPSGGVLNEQFF.

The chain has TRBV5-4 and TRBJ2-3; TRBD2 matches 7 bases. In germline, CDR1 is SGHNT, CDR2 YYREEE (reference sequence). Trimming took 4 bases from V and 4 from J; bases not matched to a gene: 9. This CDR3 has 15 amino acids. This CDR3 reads CASSHGSGVADTQYF. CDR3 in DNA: TGTGCCAGCAGCCACGGGAGCGGGGTCGCAGATACGCAGTATTTT.

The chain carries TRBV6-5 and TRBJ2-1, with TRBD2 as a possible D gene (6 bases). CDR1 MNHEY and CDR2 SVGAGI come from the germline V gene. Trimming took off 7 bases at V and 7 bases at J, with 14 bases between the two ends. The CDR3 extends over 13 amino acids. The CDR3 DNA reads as TGTGCCAGCACTCCCGGGGGAGGAAATGAGCAGTTCTTC. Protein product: CASTPGGGNEQFF.

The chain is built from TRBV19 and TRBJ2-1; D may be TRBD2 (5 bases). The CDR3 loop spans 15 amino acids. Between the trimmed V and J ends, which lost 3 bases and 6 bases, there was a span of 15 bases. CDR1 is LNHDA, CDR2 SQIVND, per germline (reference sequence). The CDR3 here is CASSIDYLATNEQFF. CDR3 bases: TGTGCCAGTAGTATTGACTACCTGGCTACCAATGAGCAGTTCTTC.

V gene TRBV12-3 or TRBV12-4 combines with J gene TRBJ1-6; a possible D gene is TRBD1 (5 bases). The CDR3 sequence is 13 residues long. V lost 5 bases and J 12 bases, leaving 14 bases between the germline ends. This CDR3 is CASSTGEGIPLHF. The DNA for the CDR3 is TGTGCCAGCAGTACCGGTGAGGGGATACCCCTCCACTTT.

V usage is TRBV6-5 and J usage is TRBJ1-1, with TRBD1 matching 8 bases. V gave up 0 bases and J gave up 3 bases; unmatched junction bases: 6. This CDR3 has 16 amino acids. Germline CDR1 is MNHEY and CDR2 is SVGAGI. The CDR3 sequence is CASSYSGTGVDTEAFF. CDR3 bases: TGTGCCAGCAGTTACTCCGGGACAGGAGTGGACACTGAAGCTTTCTTT.

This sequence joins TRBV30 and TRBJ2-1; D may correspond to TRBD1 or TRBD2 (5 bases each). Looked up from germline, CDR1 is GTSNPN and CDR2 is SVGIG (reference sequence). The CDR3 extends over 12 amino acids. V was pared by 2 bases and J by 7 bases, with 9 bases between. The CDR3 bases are TGTGCCTGGAGTATGGGGGTAAATGAGCAGTTCTTC. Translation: CAWSMGVNEQFF.

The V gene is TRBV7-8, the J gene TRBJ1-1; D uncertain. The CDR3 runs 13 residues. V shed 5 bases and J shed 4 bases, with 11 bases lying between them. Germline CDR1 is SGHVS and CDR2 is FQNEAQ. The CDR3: CASSRGSSTEAFF. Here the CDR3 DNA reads TGTGCCAGCAGCAGAGGGTCGAGCACTGAAGCTTTCTTT.

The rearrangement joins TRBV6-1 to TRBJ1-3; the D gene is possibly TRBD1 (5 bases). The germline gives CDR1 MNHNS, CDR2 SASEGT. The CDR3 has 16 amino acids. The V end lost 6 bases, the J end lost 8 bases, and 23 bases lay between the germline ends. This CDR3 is CASSEFPVGSGDTIYF. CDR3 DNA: TGTGCCAGCAGCGAATTCCCCGTCGGGTCGGGGGACACCATATATTTT.

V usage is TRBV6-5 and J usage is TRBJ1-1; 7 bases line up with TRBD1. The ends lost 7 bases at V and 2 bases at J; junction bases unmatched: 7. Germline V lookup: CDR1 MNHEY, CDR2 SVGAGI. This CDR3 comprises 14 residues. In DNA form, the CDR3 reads TGTGCCAGCAAAGCCGGGACAGCAAACACTGAAGCTTTCTTT. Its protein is CASKAGTANTEAFF.

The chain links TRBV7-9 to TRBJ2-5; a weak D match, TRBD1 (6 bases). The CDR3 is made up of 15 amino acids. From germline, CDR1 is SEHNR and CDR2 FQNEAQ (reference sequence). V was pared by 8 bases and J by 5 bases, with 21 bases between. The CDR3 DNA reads TGTGCCAGCCGACCCGGGACAACCGATCCGGAGACCCAGTACTTC. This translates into CASRPGTTDPETQYF.

The CDR3, as DNA: TGTGCCAGTGGGGACAGCATTAACTATGGCTACACCTTC. It yields the protein CASGDSINYGYTF. The chain has TRBV19 and TRBJ1-2; 7 bases align to TRBD1. With 8 bases clipped from V and 1 base from J, the junction kept 4 bases outside the gene matches. The germline gives CDR1 LNHDA, CDR2 SQIVND (reference sequence). The CDR3 totals 13 residues.

The CDR3 here is CASSLVAYTDTQYF. CDR3 nucleotides: TGTGCCAGCAGTCTAGTGGCCTACACAGATACGCAGTATTTT. The chain couples TRBV3-1 (or the pseudogene TRBV3-2) to TRBJ2-3; D not resolved. Germline V CDR1 and CDR2: LGHDT, YNNKEL (reference sequence). The CDR3 runs 14 residues. V lost 6 bases, J lost 2 bases, and 12 bases lay in between.